These 8 T cell receptor beta chains were all obtained from the same sample, sequenced in a study of blood T cell repertoires in COVID-19. Generated by immunoSEQ multiplex PCR, the TCRdb table keeps only in-frame clones and is missing some. Of more than 85,000 clones in the sample, roughly 84% were seen once. Material for sequencing was peripheral blood. Receptors originate from a woman of 80 years or more with active or convalescent COVID-19.

The J gene is TRBJ1-1, the V gene TRBV19; 8 nucleotides align to TRBD1. The V gene end was trimmed by 8 bases and the J gene end by 10 bases; junction bases not matched to a gene: 15. Germline lookup yields CDR1 LNHDA and CDR2 SQIVND (reference sequence). The CDR3 is 14 residues long. The CDR3 sequence is CASGVGTGGSGAFF. The CDR3 bases are TGTGCCAGTGGCGTAGGGACAGGAGGTTCCGGAGCTTTCTTT.

The J gene is TRBJ2-5, the V gene TRBV7-2, with D possibly TRBD1 on 5 matching bases. Trimming removed 4 bases from V and 2 bases from J, with 11 bases in between. The germline V gene encodes CDR1 SGHTA and CDR2 FQGNSA. The CDR3 sequence is 14 residues long. The DNA for the CDR3 is TGTGCCAGCAGCTCGTGGGCAGGGCAAGAGACCCAGTACTTC. Residues: CASSSWAGQETQYF.

The V gene is TRBV7-6, the J gene TRBJ2-7; 12 bases align to TRBD2. CDR1 is SGHVS and CDR2 is FNYEAQ in the germline V gene. This CDR3 has 16 amino acids. With V trimmed by 5 bases and J by 4 bases, 9 bases remained unmatched. The CDR3 reads CASSPRASGRVYEQYF. The DNA of the CDR3 is TGTGCCAGCAGCCCCCGCGCTAGCGGGAGGGTTTACGAGCAGTACTTC.

This chain joins TRBV9 and TRBJ1-4; D might be TRBD1 (6 bases). The CDR3 sequence is 15 residues long. V lost 3 bases and J lost 8, with 17 bases in between. CDR1 is SGDLS and CDR2 is YYNGEE in the germline V gene. DNA for the CDR3: TGTGCCAGCAGCGCGTCCCGGGACATTGGCGAAAAACTGTTTTTT. This translates into CASSASRDIGEKLFF.

This chain joins TRBV27 and TRBJ1-6; no reliable D call. Germline CDR1 reads MNHEY; CDR2 reads SMNVEV (reference sequence). The CDR3 is 14 residues long. The V end was cut by 6 bases, the J end by 4 bases, with 10 bases between. CDR3 coding DNA: TGTGCCAGCAGGCTAGGCCGATATAATTCACCCCTCCACTTT. Protein product: CASRLGRYNSPLHF.

The chain employs TRBV28 and TRBJ2-1, with 14 nucleotides matching TRBD2. Germline-derived CDR1 and CDR2 are MDHEN and SYDVKM. J gave up 8 bases and V 9 bases, and 9 bases lay outside the gene matches. CDR3 length: 15 residues. The DNA for the CDR3 is TGTGCCAGTGGGACTAGCGGGAGCCTAGGGGATGAGCAGTTCTTC. It encodes CASGTSGSLGDEQFF.

J is TRBJ2-1 and V is TRBV10-1; 10 bases align to TRBD2. In germline, CDR1 is WNHNN, CDR2 SYGVQD (reference sequence). V was pared by 5 bases and J by 9 bases, with 7 bases of the junction left unmatched. This CDR3 has 14 amino acids. The CDR3 sequence is CASSRLAGVGEQFF. The DNA of the CDR3 is TGCGCCAGCAGTCGGCTAGCGGGAGTTGGTGAGCAGTTCTTC.

The rearrangement uses TRBV10-3 and TRBJ2-1; a weak D match, TRBD1 (8 bases). V was trimmed by 3 bases and J by 10 bases, leaving 13 bases between them. Germline-derived CDR1 and CDR2 are ENHRY and SYGVKD. The CDR3 is 13 amino acids. CDR3 in amino acids: CAISDNRGGEQFF. The CDR3, as DNA: TGTGCCATCAGTGACAACAGGGGGGGGGAGCAGTTCTTC.